This T cell receptor (beta chain) is from a study of blood T cell repertoires in COVID-19. As for the study in general: Sites across the United States, Italy and Spain contributed samples from acute and convalescent COVID-19. Nucleic acid was either cDNA or gDNA, and it came from T cells, B-cell-depleted T cells, or PBMCs.

Germline CDR1 reads MDHEN; CDR2 reads SYDVKM. The CDR3 covers 16 residues. The V and J ends lost 2 bases and 5 bases, in that order; junction bases with no gene match: 7. The protocol was immunoSEQ multiplex PCR, while the TCRdb copy is restricted to in-frame clones and leaves out a portion. The data hold approximately 260,000 clones, with approximately 80% observed a single time. This chain links TRBV28 with TRBJ2-5, with 11 bases that match TRBD1. Sequenced material: peripheral blood. The TCR comes from a woman of 80 years or more with acute or convalescent COVID-19. The CDR3 DNA is TGTGCCAGCAGTTTACTAGGACAGGGGGCACTGGAGACCCAGTACTTC. Protein: CASSLLGQGALETQYF.